A single sample is the source of the 10 T cell receptor beta chains below, sequenced in a study of blood T cell repertoires in COVID-19. Only in-frame clones appear in the TCRdb table, and some are missing; sequencing was by immunoSEQ multiplex PCR. The data show 140,000 to 150,000 clones, around 80% seen once. Sequenced sample: peripheral blood. Receptors were obtained from a woman between 55 and 75 years old with acute or convalescent COVID-19.

This rearrangement joins TRBV5-6 to TRBJ2-1; possibly TRBD2 for D (5 bases). The CDR3 loop spans 15 amino acids. Between the trimmed V and J ends, which lost 4 bases and 4 bases, there was a span of 15 bases. Germline values: CDR1 SGHDT, CDR2 YYEEEE. CDR3 loop: CASSGTSYSYNEQFF. The CDR3 nucleotides read TGTGCCAGCAGCGGTACTAGTTACTCTTACAATGAGCAGTTCTTC.

The chain carries TRBV9 and TRBJ2-3; D remains ambiguous. Trimming shortened V by 0 bases and J by 2 bases, and 7 bases separated the two germline ends. The CDR3 has 14 residues. Germline lookup yields CDR1 SGDLS and CDR2 YYNGEE. DNA for the CDR3: TGTGCCAGCAGCGTAGTTGGGCCCACAGATACGCAGTATTTT. It translates to CASSVVGPTDTQYF.

The chain carries TRBV27 and TRBJ2-5; D unclear. This CDR3 region has 17 residues. Trimming left V 1 base short and J 0 bases short, with 15 bases between. The germline CDR1 and CDR2 sequences are MNHEY and SMNVEV (reference sequence). The CDR3 here is CASSLYGWVRNQETQYF. CDR3 in DNA: TGTGCCAGCAGTTTATACGGTTGGGTGCGGAACCAAGAGACCCAGTACTTC.

This clone was picked up a small number of times. The chain recombines TRBV19 with TRBJ2-5, with unresolved D. The CDR3 is 13 residues long. V was trimmed by 4 bases and J by 1 base, leaving 7 bases between them. Germline V gene data show CDR1 as LNHDA and CDR2 as SQIVND (reference sequence). CDR3 bases: TGTGCCAGTAGTAAGGCGGTCCAAGAGACCCAGTACTTC. Protein: CASSKAVQETQYF.

The chain links TRBV20-1 to TRBJ2-3; TRBD2 matches at 15 bases. CDR3 length: 17 residues. Germline V gene lookup returns CDR1 DFQATT and CDR2 SNEGSKA (reference sequence). The ends lost 3 bases at V and 5 bases at J; junction bases unmatched: 9. The CDR3 loop is CSASGLAGGPEGDTQYF. The DNA for the CDR3 is TGCAGTGCTAGTGGACTAGCGGGAGGGCCGGAAGGAGATACGCAGTATTTT.

The rearrangement links TRBV7-9 to TRBJ1-1; D unresolved. V was clipped by 2 bases and J by 8 bases, with 9 bases between them. The CDR3 sequence is 12 residues long. Per the germline V gene, CDR1 is SEHNR and CDR2 is FQNEAQ (reference sequence). DNA for the CDR3: TGTGCCAGCAGCTTACAGTCCCGCGAAGCTTTCTTT. Residues: CASSLQSREAFF.

The CDR3 bases are TGCGCCAGCAGCGCCGGAGACAGGGATAATCAGCCCCAGCATTTT. As protein: CASSAGDRDNQPQHF. The chain combines TRBV5-1 with TRBJ1-5, with 7 bases matching TRBD1. V was pared by 4 bases and J by 4 bases, with 8 bases of the junction left unmatched. This CDR3 is 15 amino acids long. The germline CDR1 and CDR2 sequences are SGHRS and YFSETQ. The variable domain in full, with the rest retrieved from reference TRBV5-1 and TRBJ1-5, is KAGVTQTPRYLIKTRGQQVTLSCSPISGHRSVSWYQQTPGQGLQFLFEYFSETQRNKGNFPGRFSGRQFSNSRSEMNVSTLELGDSALYLCASSAGDRDNQPQHFGDGTRLSIL.

The chain combines TRBV3-1 (or the pseudogene TRBV3-2) with TRBJ2-3; the D gene is possibly TRBD1 (5 bases). Germline assignment: CDR1 LGHDT and CDR2 YNNKEL (reference sequence). V lost 4 bases, J lost 5 bases, and 7 bases lay in between. The CDR3 sequence is 12 residues long. CDR3 loop: CASSRRVDTQYF. The CDR3 DNA reads as TGTGCCAGCAGCCGCAGGGTAGATACGCAGTATTTT.

This clone was observed a few times. The V call is TRBV7-2, the J call TRBJ2-2; maybe TRBD2 (6 bases). V lost 3 bases to trimming and J lost 7 bases, with 12 bases between them. The germline V gene encodes CDR1 SGHTA and CDR2 FQGNSA. The CDR3 is 14 amino acids. The CDR3 here is CASSFLAGSGELFF. The CDR3 region has the DNA TGTGCCAGCAGCTTTCTAGCCGGGAGCGGGGAGCTGTTTTTT. Variable domain in full (rest from reference TRBV7-2 and TRBJ2-2): GAGVSQSPSNKVTEKGKDVELRCDPISGHTALYWYRQSLGQGLEFLIYFQGNSAPDKSGLPSDRFSAERTGGSVSTLTIQRTQQEDSAVYLCASSFLAGSGELFFGEGSRLTVL.

This clone was seen only a few times. V gene TRBV7-9 combines with J gene TRBJ2-5, with TRBD2 as a possible D gene (6 bases). The germline gives CDR1 SEHNR, CDR2 FQNEAQ (reference sequence). Deletions cut 5 bases from V and 5 bases from J, with 12 bases between. There are 13 residues in the CDR3. The CDR3, as DNA: TGTGCCAGCAGCCCGTGGGAGGCGGAGACCCAGTACTTC. Residues: CASSPWEAETQYF. The variable domain in full, with the rest retrieved from reference TRBV7-9 and TRBJ2-5, is DTGVSQNPRHKITKRGQNVTFRCDPISEHNRLYWYRQTLGQGPEFLTYFQNEAQLEKSRLLSDRFSAERPKGSFSTLEIQRTEQGDSAMYLCASSPWEAETQYFGPGTRLLVL.